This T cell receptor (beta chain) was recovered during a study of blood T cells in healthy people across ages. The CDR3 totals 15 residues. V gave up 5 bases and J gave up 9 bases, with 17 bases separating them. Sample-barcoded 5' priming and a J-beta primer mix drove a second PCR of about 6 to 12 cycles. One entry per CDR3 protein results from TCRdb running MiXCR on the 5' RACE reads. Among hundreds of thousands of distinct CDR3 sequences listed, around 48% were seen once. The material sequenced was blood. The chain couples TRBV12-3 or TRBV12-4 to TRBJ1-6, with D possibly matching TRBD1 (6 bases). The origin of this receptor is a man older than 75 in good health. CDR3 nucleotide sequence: TGTGCCAGCAGTGCGCCGCTACAGGGATCTTCACCCCTCCACTTT. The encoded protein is CASSAPLQGSSPLHF.